This passage covers 18 T cell receptor beta chains from one sample sequenced in a study of spatial heterogeneity in lung cancer (dated by TCRdb to the late 2010s). Results the study describes overall, beyond this receptor: The tumor nonsynonymous mutation count correlated with the number of expanded intratumoral alpha and beta TCRs.

The time point label on this specimen signifies: sample taken at primary tumor resection. Receptors were amplified or captured by 5' RACE. Instrument used: NextSeq 500. In-frame beta chains were kept once TCRdb had trimmed the public reads at Q25 with fastp and called clones with MiXCR. Rows matching on CDR3 protein sequence are summarized as one entry with the most common DNA and genes. The sample profile shows around 2,800 distinct CDR3 sequences; approximately 10% of them were found once. The ten largest clones add up to less than 15% of the sample. These receptors have no known antigen. The sample consisted of lung tumor tissue, taken at surgery. All receptors come from a male donor with early-stage non-small cell lung cancer.

This clonotype counts as medium-sized. The CDR3 DNA reads TGTGCCAGCAGTTTCAGTCTAGCGGGCACAGATACGCAGTATTTT. The encoded protein is CASSFSLAGTDTQYF. The rearrangement links TRBV12-3 or TRBV12-4 to TRBJ2-3; 7 bases are shared with TRBD2. J lost 1 base, V lost 3 bases, and 4 bases had no gene match. This CDR3 comprises 15 residues.

Sample share makes this clonotype large (0.1 to 1%). The chain has TRBV29-1 and TRBJ2-5; possibly TRBD1 or TRBD2 for D (5 bases each). This CDR3 region has 13 residues. V was clipped by 1 base and J by 1 base, with 7 bases between them. From germline, CDR1 is SQVTM and CDR2 ANQGSEA. For the CDR3, the DNA is TGCAGCGTTGAAGGGGGGACCCAAGAGACCCAGTACTTC. Encoded protein: CSVEGGTQETQYF.

This clonotype is medium-sized within its sample. This sequence joins TRBV20-1 and TRBJ2-5; TRBD2 matches 13 bases. Germline V gene data show CDR1 as DFQATT and CDR2 as SNEGSKA (reference sequence). The V and J ends lost 3 bases and 2 bases, in that order; junction bases with no gene match: 12. The CDR3 spans 18 residues. DNA of the CDR3: TGCAGTGCTAGTTCCCTCGGACTAGCGGGGGTGATGCAAGAGACCCAGTACTTC. Amino acids: CSASSLGLAGVMQETQYF.

By share, this clonotype counts as medium-sized. The chain links TRBV12-3 or TRBV12-4 to TRBJ2-2, with D maybe TRBD1 (5 bases). The CDR3 contains 12 residues. V lost 7 bases, J lost 6 bases, and 9 bases lay in between. This chain's CDR3 is CASKRGSGELFF. Written as DNA, the CDR3 is TGTGCCAGCAAAAGGGGCTCCGGGGAGCTGTTTTTT.

By its share, this clonotype is medium-sized. The V call is TRBV4-2, the J call TRBJ2-6; TRBD2 is a possible D gene (7 bases). Germline V CDR1 and CDR2: LGHNA, YNFKEQ. V gave up 0 bases and J gave up 4 bases, with 16 bases separating them. The CDR3 sequence is 18 residues long. The CDR3 loop is CASSQDWGRGQGANVLTF. CDR3 coding DNA: TGTGCCAGCAGCCAAGATTGGGGGCGGGGGCAAGGGGCCAACGTCCTGACTTTC.

This clonotype is medium-sized in the sample. The chain has TRBV7-9 and TRBJ2-2, with 12 bases matching TRBD2. The germline V gene encodes CDR1 SEHNR and CDR2 FQNEAQ (reference sequence). After removal of 4 bases from V and 5 bases from J, the junction contained 8 bases not matched to a gene. The CDR3 consists of 17 residues. CDR3 sequence reads: CASSSRRLAGVTGELFF. The CDR3 region has the DNA TGTGCCAGCAGCTCAAGGAGACTAGCGGGAGTAACCGGGGAGCTGTTTTTT.

This clonotype is termed medium-sized (0.01 to 0.1%). The genes are TRBV27 and TRBJ2-6; 8 bases line up with TRBD1. CDR1 MNHEY and CDR2 SMNVEV come from the germline V gene (reference sequence). The CDR3 spans 17 residues. The V segment lost 2 bases and the J segment 2 bases; nucleotides outside the gene matches: 5. For the CDR3, the DNA is TGTGCCAGCAGTTTAGGACAGGGTAACCCTGGGGCCAACGTCCTGACTTTC. This gives the protein CASSLGQGNPGANVLTF.

Sample share makes this clonotype medium-sized. The CDR3 DNA follows: TGTGCCTGGAGAACAGGAGCGGAGACCCAGTACTTC. Protein product: CAWRTGAETQYF. The V and J genes are TRBV30 and TRBJ2-5; possibly TRBD1 for D (5 bases). V was clipped by 3 bases and J by 5 bases, with 10 bases between them. CDR1 is GTSNPN and CDR2 is SVGIG in the germline V gene (reference sequence). The CDR3 runs 12 residues. Full variable domain (missing parts from reference TRBV30 and TRBJ2-5): SQTIHQWPATLVQPVGSPLSLECTVEGTSNPNLYWYRQAAGRGLQLLFYSVGIGQISSEVPQNLSASRPQDRQFILSSKKLLLSDSGFYLCAWRTGAETQYFGPGTRLLVL.

This clonotype showed up many times. The rearrangement links TRBV5-1 to TRBJ1-4; TRBD1 might be the D (5 bases). Germline lookup yields CDR1 SGHRS and CDR2 YFSETQ. V lost 4 bases to trimming and J lost 8 bases, with 30 bases between them. This CDR3 spans 19 amino acids. The chain's CDR3 is CASSPGTDQSRGSGEKLFF. CDR3 in DNA: TGCGCCAGCAGCCCGGGGACTGACCAGTCCCGGGGCTCGGGGGAAAAACTGTTTTTT.

This clonotype ranks as medium-sized. This chain uses TRBV2 with TRBJ2-4; 7 nucleotides line up with TRBD1. This CDR3 contains 14 residues. V lost 7 bases to trimming and J lost 5 bases; unmatched junction nucleotides: 8. From germline, CDR1 is SNHLY and CDR2 FYNNEI. CDR3 coding DNA: TGTGCCAGCACCCGTAGGGGGCCGGAAAACATTCAGTACTTC. Translated, it gives CASTRRGPENIQYF.

The chain uses TRBV12-3 or TRBV12-4 and TRBJ1-1, with TRBD1 identical over 8 bases. The CDR3 consists of 13 residues. Trimming at V came to 8 bases and at J to 5 bases, leaving 7 bases not matched to a gene. The CDR3 sequence: CASGQGPGTEAFF. CDR3 DNA: TGTGCCAGCGGACAGGGACCTGGTACTGAAGCTTTCTTT.

This clonotype is medium-sized by share. The chain recombines TRBV7-2 with TRBJ1-4; 9 positions match TRBD1. The CDR3 is made up of 14 amino acids. Germline V lookup: CDR1 SGHTA, CDR2 FQGNSA. V dropped 8 bases and J dropped 7; count of bases not matched to a gene: 8. CDR3 region: CASGDRGGVEKLFF. As DNA, the CDR3 is TGTGCCAGCGGAGACAGGGGGGGAGTTGAAAAACTGTTTTTT.

This clonotype qualifies as medium-sized. The V call is TRBV9, the J call TRBJ1-6; D is undetermined. This CDR3 region has 15 residues. CDR1 is SGDLS and CDR2 is YYNGEE in the germline V gene. V lost 0 bases, J lost 5 bases, and 9 bases lay in between. The CDR3 DNA is TGTGCCAGCAGCGTAGATCAGCAAAATAATTCACCCCTCCACTTT. Translated, it gives CASSVDQQNNSPLHF.

The CDR3 DNA reads TGTGCCAGCAGCTCCCGGGAGGGGAGGGATTCACCCCTCCACTTT. Residues: CASSSREGRDSPLHF. This rearrangement joins TRBV7-2 to TRBJ1-6, with D perhaps matching TRBD1 (5 bases). V was pared by 4 bases and J by 8 bases, with 15 bases between. The germline gives CDR1 SGHTA, CDR2 FQGNSA. This CDR3 spans 15 amino acids. Filled out from reference TRBV7-2 and TRBJ1-6, the complete variable domain reads GAGVSQSPSNKVTEKGKDVELRCDPISGHTALYWYRQSLGQGLEFLIYFQGNSAPDKSGLPSDRFSAERTGGSVSTLTIQRTQQEDSAVYLCASSSREGRDSPLHFGNGTRLTVT.

As for this clonotype: A much more abundant neighbour one base away suggests this may be a read error. V is TRBV20-1 and J is TRBJ2-1; D unclear. The CDR3 consists of 16 residues. Trimming removed 5 bases from V and 9 bases from J, with 26 bases in between. Germline values: CDR1 DFQATT, CDR2 SNEGSKA (reference sequence). CDR3 bases: TGCAGTGCTGGAGTTCCCCACGACTTACCGAACGGTGAGCAGTTCTTC. As protein: CSAGVPHDLPNGEQFF.

This clonotype showed up many times. Given the absence of the conserved phenylalanine or tryptophan at the CDR3 end, a read error is likely. V gene TRBV29-1 combines with J gene TRBJ1-1; D may be TRBD1 (5 bases). The germline V gene encodes CDR1 SQVTM and CDR2 ANQGSEA. The CDR3 has 12 residues. V shed 7 bases and J shed 0 bases, with 9 bases lying between them. The CDR3 DNA sequence: TGCAGCGGCAGGGTACTGAACACTGAAGCTTTCTTA. This codes for CSGRVLNTEAFL.

The rearrangement links TRBV6-5 to TRBJ1-1; TRBD1 matches at 9 bases. CDR1 MNHEY and CDR2 SVGAGI come from the germline V gene. The CDR3 extends over 15 amino acids. The V segment lost 2 bases and the J segment 7 bases; nucleotides outside the gene matches: 8. CDR3 coding DNA: TGTGCCAGCAGTTACACGGGACAGGGTGCCAATGAAGCTTTCTTT. Its translation is CASSYTGQGANEAFF.

This clonotype counts as medium-sized (0.01 to 0.1%). A read error may produce the germline difference seen at one junction end. The gene calls are TRBV11-2 and TRBJ1-1, with D possibly being TRBD1 (5 bases). This CDR3 comprises 13 residues. Germline values: CDR1 SGHAT, CDR2 FQNNGV. The CDR3, as DNA: TGTGCCAGCAGTTTAGGTCGGGGGACTGAAGCTTTCTTT. Protein: CASSLGRGTEAFF.